This T cell receptor beta chain was captured by sequencing in a study of cytomegalovirus exposure and HLA in healthy donors. Findings and caveats of the study: TRBV6-2, TRBV6-3 and some other V segments were unresolvable in 87-base-pair reads. Usually a TCR sequence was rare, but some public TCRs were found in many donors. In all likelihood, a cluster of highly shared sequence variants was a sequencing artifact.

Germline V lookup: CDR1 DFQATT, CDR2 SNEGSKA (reference sequence). The CDR3 length equals 11 residues, ends included. The primer mix had 60 Vbeta and 13 Jbeta primers. Assay: immunoSEQ multiplex PCR; the TCRdb copy retains only in-frame clones and omits some. This sample has some 170,000 clones, with less than 90% found just once. In the case of this clone: Its antigen is unknown. In this CDR3 the conserved last residue, phenylalanine or tryptophan, is missing, so a read error is likely. The DNA is left out, because the CDR3 cannot be placed on it with certainty; the CDR3 is given as TCRdb lists it.

The receptor comes from a man aged 50-59 years in good health and CMV-seropositive. Sequences were obtained from PBMCs. The V gene is TRBV20-1, the J gene TRBJ2-7; the DNA was not compared with TRBD1, the D call given in the table. The CDR3 is CSASLGDRIYL.